This T cell receptor (beta chain) was captured by sequencing in a study of preoperative IRX-2 immunotherapy in early breast cancer (dated by TCRdb to between 2017 and 2020). Receptor libraries were prepared by the immunoSEQ multiplex PCR assay. TCRdb provides this immuneACCESS table in a form limited to in-frame rearrangements. Some clones are lacking; in checked studies, under half of them reflect an unresolved V gene, and why the rest are absent is not known. Across this sample there are more than 35,000 clones, with approximately 80% seen only once. 0.95% to 1.5% of the sample rests with the top ten. What this sample's treatment or condition label stands for: preoperative locoregional IRX-2 cytokine immunotherapy. The samples were obtained from a phase Ib study in which preoperative, locoregional IRX-2 cytokine immunotherapy intended to prime immune responses was tested. Donors were patients with early-stage breast cancer who received IRX-2 before surgery.

According to the germline V gene, CDR1 reads MDHEN and CDR2 reads SYDVKM. The germline V end is reduced by 6 bases and the J end by 5 bases; junction bases left unmatched: 17. The CDR3 goes from the cysteine to the phenylalanine over 17 residues. CDR3 DNA only is kept here, 51 bases in frame from base 1. About this clone itself: The antigen it binds to is not known. No qualities accompany the bases; no much larger clone lies one base away.

The receptor was isolated from a human donor with breast cancer. The source material was tumor tissue, sampled after IRX-2 immunotherapy. The sequence links TRBV28 to TRBJ2-7, with TRBD1 matching 9 junction bases. The sequence in DNA is TGTGCCAGCAGCCTCTCTACAGGGGGCTCTATACGGGACGAGCAGTACTTC. It encodes CASSLSTGGSIRDEQYF. With all but the CDR3 taken from the reference TRBV28 and TRBJ2-7 genes, the full variable domain is: DVKVTQSSRYLVKRTGEKVFLECVQDMDHENMFWYRQDPGLGLRLIYFSYDVKMKEKGDIPEGYSVSREKKERFSLILESASTNQTSMYLCASSLSTGGSIRDEQYFGPGTRLTVT.